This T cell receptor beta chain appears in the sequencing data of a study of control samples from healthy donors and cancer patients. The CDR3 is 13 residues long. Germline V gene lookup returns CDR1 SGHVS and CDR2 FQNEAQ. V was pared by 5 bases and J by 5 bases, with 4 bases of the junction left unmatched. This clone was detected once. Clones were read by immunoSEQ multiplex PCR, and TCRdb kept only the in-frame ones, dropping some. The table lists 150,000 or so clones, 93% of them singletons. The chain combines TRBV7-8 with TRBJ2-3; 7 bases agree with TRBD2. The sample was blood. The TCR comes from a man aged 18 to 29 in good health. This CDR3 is CASSRPGGDTQYF. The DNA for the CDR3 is TGTGCCAGCAGCCGCCCGGGGGGAGATACGCAGTATTTT.